Below are 16 T cell receptor beta chains sequenced from a single sample in a study of OX40 agonist ivuxolimab in advanced cancers. The table came from immunoSEQ multiplex PCR; TCRdb's copy has only in-frame clones and leaves some out. The sample has about 58,000 clones, 80% to 90% seen once. The sample in question was CD4+ or CD8+ T cells sorted from blood, obtained in a trial of the OX40 agonist ivuxolimab. The receptors originated from an adult with an advanced solid tumor such as melanoma, head and neck, liver or kidney cancer.

Only a few counts were recorded for this clone. CDR3 bases: TGTGCCAGCAAATCGACTAGCGGGGGCCGTAACACCGGGGAGCTGTTTTTT. This gives the protein CASKSTSGGRNTGELFF. The chain carries TRBV2 and TRBJ2-2, with TRBD2 matching 12 bases. The ends lost 7 bases at V and 2 bases at J; junction bases unmatched: 8. This CDR3 is 17 amino acids long. Looked up from germline, CDR1 is SNHLY and CDR2 is FYNNEI. Combining the CDR3 with reference TRBV2 and TRBJ2-2 gives the whole variable domain EPEVTQTPSHQVTQMGQEVILRCVPISNHLYFYWYRQILGQKVEFLVSFYNNEISEKSEIFDDQFSVERPDGSNFTLKIRSTKLEDSAMYFCASKSTSGGRNTGELFFGEGSRLTVL.

This chain connects TRBV6-6 to TRBJ2-7, with 9 nucleotides matching TRBD1. The germline CDR1 and CDR2 sequences are MNHNY and SVGAGI (reference sequence). The CDR3 consists of 14 residues. The ends lost 4 bases at V and 3 bases at J; junction bases unmatched: 4. This chain's CDR3 is CASSSWDRDYEQYF. The CDR3 DNA is TGTGCCAGCAGTTCCTGGGACAGGGACTACGAGCAGTACTTC.

The chain employs TRBV4-1 and TRBJ1-1, with 8 positions matching TRBD1. The germline V gene encodes CDR1 MGHRA and CDR2 YSYEKL. Trimming removed 4 bases from V and 8 bases from J; junction bases left unmatched: 3. This CDR3 is built from 12 residues. CDR3 bases: TGCGCCAGCAGCCTTGGACAGGGAGAAGCTTTCTTT. Encoded protein: CASSLGQGEAFF.

The CDR3 loop reads CASSLGWMAEKLFF. CDR3 in DNA: TGCGCCAGCAGCTTGGGGTGGATGGCCGAAAAACTGTTTTTT. The chain recombines TRBV5-1 with TRBJ1-4; D gene ambiguous. CDR3 length equals 14 residues. Germline CDR1 reads SGHRS; CDR2 reads YFSETQ. The V end lost 0 bases, the J end lost 8 bases, and 11 bases lay between the germline ends.

The chain has TRBV7-9 and TRBJ1-3, with D uncertain. Germline assignment: CDR1 SEHNR and CDR2 FQNEAQ (reference sequence). V lost 5 bases and J 0 bases, leaving 8 bases between the germline ends. The CDR3 is made up of 14 amino acids. The CDR3 nucleotides are TGTGCCAGCAGCCCCGAGGGCTCTGGAAACACCATATATTTT. Its protein is CASSPEGSGNTIYF.

This clone was recorded once. The J gene is TRBJ2-1, the V gene TRBV11-2; D gene unclear. The CDR3 covers 15 residues. The germline V and J ends were trimmed by 1 base and 7 bases, with 14 bases remaining between them. Germline CDR1 reads SGHAT; CDR2 reads FQNNGV. The CDR3 DNA reads as TGTGCCAGCAGCTTAGCGTCGCCTGGGCGGAATGAGCAGTTCTTC. Encoded protein: CASSLASPGRNEQFF.

The rearrangement joins TRBV4-1 to TRBJ2-1, with 8 bases lining up with TRBD2. J lost 7 bases, V lost 0 bases, and 11 bases had no gene match. Germline V gene data show CDR1 as MGHRA and CDR2 as YSYEKL. This CDR3 region has 17 residues. The CDR3 reads CASSQDLNRGGSNEQFF. In nucleotides, the CDR3 is TGCGCCAGCAGCCAAGATCTAAACCGGGGGGGGTCAAATGAGCAGTTCTTC.

This chain links TRBV28 with TRBJ1-4; tentative D call: TRBD1 (6 bases). Germline values: CDR1 MDHEN, CDR2 SYDVKM. The germline V and J ends were trimmed by 6 bases and 10 bases, with 18 bases remaining between them. The CDR3 is made up of 14 amino acids. CDR3 protein: CASSPSLGGIKLFF. Written as DNA, the CDR3 is TGTGCCAGCAGCCCCAGTCTGGGGGGCATAAAACTGTTTTTT.

This clone rates as medium-sized. The chain combines TRBV15 with TRBJ2-5; 7 nucleotides line up with TRBD1. This CDR3 contains 16 residues. CDR1 and CDR2 from the germline V gene are LNHNV and YYDKDF (reference sequence). J lost 1 base, V lost 1 base, and 6 bases had no gene match. The CDR3 loop is CATSRAPTGFQETQYF. The CDR3 coding sequence is TGTGCCACCAGCAGAGCCCCGACAGGGTTCCAAGAGACCCAGTACTTC.

A few counts support this clone. Here the CDR3 reads CATSRGRGRASTDTQYF. Written as DNA, the CDR3 is TGTGCCACCAGCAGAGGCAGGGGCCGTGCTAGCACAGATACGCAGTATTTT. This rearrangement joins TRBV15 to TRBJ2-3; TRBD1 is a possible D gene (6 bases). Germline assignment: CDR1 LNHNV and CDR2 YYDKDF (reference sequence). V was cut by 1 base and J by 0 bases, with 14 bases left in between. The CDR3 is 17 amino acids.

This chain connects TRBV14 to TRBJ2-7, with a possible D match to TRBD2 (5 bases). The CDR3 sequence is 21 residues long. Germline lookup yields CDR1 SGHDN and CDR2 FVKESK. V lost 3 bases and J 0 bases, leaving 30 bases between the germline ends. The CDR3 reads CASSQTERRPWTAGDSYEQYF. The CDR3 nucleotides read TGTGCCAGCAGCCAGACGGAGCGAAGACCCTGGACCGCCGGGGACTCCTACGAGCAGTACTTC.

The rearrangement uses TRBV28 and TRBJ2-7, with unresolved D. The CDR3 loop spans 11 amino acids. Germline CDR1 is MDHEN and CDR2 is SYDVKM. V lost 7 bases, J lost 7 bases, and 11 bases lay in between. This CDR3 reads CASNNPAEQYF. In DNA form, the CDR3 reads TGTGCCAGCAATAACCCTGCAGAGCAGTACTTC.

The J gene is TRBJ1-6, the V gene TRBV5-6; D unresolved. Per the germline V gene, CDR1 is SGHDT and CDR2 is YYEEEE. V shed 4 bases and J shed 7 bases, with 15 bases lying between them. This CDR3 has 15 amino acids. In DNA form, the CDR3 reads TGTGCCAGCAGCCCCTATGAAGGGCACAATTCACCCCTCCACTTT. Translation gives CASSPYEGHNSPLHF.

The rearrangement links TRBV6-6 to TRBJ1-6; maybe TRBD1 (5 bases). Trimming removed 2 bases from V and 9 bases from J, with 14 bases in between. The CDR3 spans 15 residues. Germline lookup yields CDR1 MNHNY and CDR2 SVGAGI (reference sequence). The CDR3 loop reads CASSYGVQQGSPLHF. The CDR3 nucleotides read TGTGCCAGCAGTTACGGGGTCCAGCAGGGTTCACCCCTCCACTTT.

The V gene is TRBV28, the J gene TRBJ1-1, with D possibly TRBD1 on 6 matching bases. The germline V gene encodes CDR1 MDHEN and CDR2 SYDVKM. V was pared by 7 bases and J by 5 bases, with 8 bases between. The CDR3 is made up of 11 amino acids. CDR3 bases: TGTGCCAGCACGGGGGCAACTGAAGCTTTCTTT. Its protein product is CASTGATEAFF.

The CDR3 region is CASSRTGLGTEAFF. CDR3 DNA: TGTGCCAGCAGTCGGACAGGGTTGGGTACTGAAGCTTTCTTT. The genes are TRBV28 and TRBJ1-1; TRBD1 aligns across 8 bases. The CDR3 runs 14 residues. With V trimmed by 5 bases and J by 5 bases, 7 bases remained unmatched. Germline V gene sequence: CDR1 MDHEN, CDR2 SYDVKM. The complete variable domain, with remaining parts taken from reference TRBV28 and TRBJ1-1, reads DVKVTQSSRYLVKRTGEKVFLECVQDMDHENMFWYRQDPGLGLRLIYFSYDVKMKEKGDIPEGYSVSREKKERFSLILESASTNQTSMYLCASSRTGLGTEAFFGQGTRLTVV.